Each of the 25 T cell receptor beta chains below was sequenced from the same sample in a study of blood T cell repertoires in COVID-19. The protocol was immunoSEQ multiplex PCR, while the TCRdb copy is restricted to in-frame clones and leaves out a portion. The sample has around 60,000 clones, 70% to 75% seen once. The sequencing sample was made of peripheral blood. The receptor source for this set is a woman between 50 and 59 years old with active or convalescent COVID-19.

The J gene is TRBJ1-4, the V gene TRBV6-1, with D possibly TRBD1 on 6 matching bases. V was pared by 6 bases and J by 0 bases, with 11 bases between. The germline V gene has CDR1 MNHNS and CDR2 SASEGT. CDR3 length: 15 residues. The CDR3, as DNA: TGTGCCAGCAGCGAGGACAGTGCAACTAATGAAAAACTGTTTTTT. Amino acids: CASSEDSATNEKLFF.

The chain recombines TRBV2 with TRBJ2-2, with D perhaps TRBD1 (5 bases). The CDR3 has 15 residues. Germline assignment: CDR1 SNHLY and CDR2 FYNNEI. The V end was cut by 7 bases, the J end by 0 bases, with 12 bases between. The CDR3, as DNA: TGTGCCAGCACCCAACACAGGCCGAACACCGGGGAGCTGTTTTTT. As protein: CASTQHRPNTGELFF.

This chain links TRBV6-1 with TRBJ2-3, with D possibly TRBD1 on 5 matching bases. CDR3 length equals 15 residues. CDR1 MNHNS and CDR2 SASEGT come from the germline V gene. V lost 2 bases, J lost 2 bases, and 11 bases lay in between. The CDR3 DNA follows: TGTGCCAGCAGTGAACAGGACACTTTCACAGATACGCAGTATTTT. Protein sequence: CASSEQDTFTDTQYF.

Only a few counts were recorded for this clone. This sequence joins TRBV12-3 or TRBV12-4 and TRBJ1-3; no reliable D call. V lost 1 base to trimming and J lost 4 bases, with 5 bases between them. The CDR3 length is 13 residues. CDR3 in DNA: TGTGCCAGCAGTTTAGGAGGGGGAAACACCATATATTTT. Amino acid sequence: CASSLGGGNTIYF.

This clone was seen only a few times. This chain uses TRBV28 with TRBJ1-2, with D possibly TRBD1 on 5 matching bases. The V end lost 3 bases, the J end lost 8 bases, and 13 bases lay between the germline ends. This CDR3 has 13 residues. Germline V gene sequence: CDR1 MDHEN, CDR2 SYDVKM. CDR3 DNA sequence: TGTGCCAGCAGTTTTGGGAACAGGAGCGGCTACACCTTC. This sequence encodes CASSFGNRSGYTF.

CDR3 region: CASSLAGTSGKNEQFF. CDR3 nucleotide sequence: TGCGCCAGCAGCTTAGCCGGGACTAGCGGGAAAAATGAGCAGTTCTTC. The J gene is TRBJ2-1, the V gene TRBV5-1; 13 nucleotides match TRBD2. This CDR3 is built from 16 residues. V lost 2 bases, J lost 7 bases, and 6 bases stayed unmatched. The germline CDR1 and CDR2 sequences are SGHRS and YFSETQ.

This clone was recorded at least ten times. The chain has TRBV4-2 and TRBJ1-3, with a possible D match to TRBD1 (5 bases). The CDR3 contains 15 residues. Between the trimmed V and J ends, which lost 4 bases and 7 bases, there was a span of 17 bases. Germline V lookup: CDR1 LGHNA, CDR2 YNFKEQ. For the CDR3, the DNA is TGTGCCAGCAGCCTCCCTCCAGGGATTAGCAACACCATATATTTT. As protein: CASSLPPGISNTIYF.

The rearrangement links TRBV28 to TRBJ1-6; maybe TRBD1 (5 bases). V lost 7 bases and J lost 9, with 10 bases in between. This CDR3 spans 12 amino acids. Germline lookup yields CDR1 MDHEN and CDR2 SYDVKM. The CDR3: CASNGGGSPLHF. The CDR3 nucleotides read TGTGCCAGCAACGGGGGGGGTTCACCCCTCCACTTT.

The chain joins TRBV7-2 to TRBJ2-3; a weak D match, TRBD2 (5 bases). CDR1 SGHTA and CDR2 FQGNSA come from the germline V gene. V was cut by 0 bases and J by 0 bases, with 7 bases left in between. CDR3 length: 15 residues. DNA of the CDR3: TGTGCCAGCAGCTTAGCGGGAGACAGCACAGATACGCAGTATTTT. Amino acid sequence: CASSLAGDSTDTQYF.

The chain combines TRBV5-1 with TRBJ1-4; the D gene is possibly TRBD1 (6 bases). Trimming took off 4 bases at V and 4 bases at J, with 17 bases between the two ends. Germline CDR1 SGHRS, CDR2 YFSETQ. This CDR3 region has 16 residues. The CDR3, as DNA: TGCGCCAGCAGCCCCTCCTTGACAGGCAGTAATGAAAAACTGTTTTTT. Protein sequence: CASSPSLTGSNEKLFF.

The gene calls are TRBV30 and TRBJ2-2; 12 bases align to TRBD2. The germline V gene has CDR1 GTSNPN and CDR2 SVGIG (reference sequence). This CDR3 has 15 amino acids. V lost 3 bases and J lost 6; bases outside the gene matches: 5. This chain's CDR3 is CAWRLTSGRAGELFF. In nucleotides, the CDR3 is TGTGCCTGGAGGCTGACTAGCGGGAGAGCCGGGGAGCTGTTTTTT.

The DNA for the CDR3 is TGTGCCAGCAGTGAACCATGGACAGCGGCAAAACTGTTTTTT. Residues: CASSEPWTAAKLFF. The chain carries TRBV2 and TRBJ1-4, with a possible D match to TRBD1 (6 bases). The ends were cut back, 2 bases at V and 10 bases at J, with 14 bases in the middle. Per the germline V gene, CDR1 is SNHLY and CDR2 is FYNNEI. CDR3 length: 14 residues.

There are a few counts of this clone. The chain is built from TRBV7-9 and TRBJ2-3; weak D call: TRBD1 (5 bases). V was cut by 4 bases and J by 2 bases, with 16 bases left in between. The CDR3 has 16 residues. Germline CDR1 is SEHNR and CDR2 is FQNEAQ (reference sequence). The CDR3 DNA is TGTGCCAGCAGCTCCTCCCCAGGGCGCGCCACAGATACGCAGTATTTT. Its translation: CASSSSPGRATDTQYF.

DNA for the CDR3: TGTGCCAGCTCACATGGACAGGGTAATGGGAATGAGCAGTTCTTC. Translation: CASSHGQGNGNEQFF. This chain uses TRBV18 with TRBJ2-1, with 8 bases matching TRBD1. From germline, CDR1 is KGHSH and CDR2 LQKENI. CDR3 length: 15 amino acids. V was clipped by 4 bases and J by 7 bases; unmatched bases: 9.

The genes are TRBV29-1 and TRBJ2-5; 10 bases agree with TRBD1. The length of the CDR3 is 14 residues. J was trimmed by 5 bases and V by 5 bases; bases with no gene match: 8. Germline loops: CDR1 SQVTM, CDR2 ANQGSEA. Here the CDR3 DNA reads TGCAGCGTTCCTAGACAGGGGGCAATTGAGACCCAGTACTTC. Translating it yields CSVPRQGAIETQYF.

This clone was seen just once. The CDR3 is CASSATSSQFF. In DNA, the CDR3 is TGTGCCAGCAGCGCCACTAGCTCTCAGTTCTTC. The chain carries TRBV2 and TRBJ2-1, with D maybe TRBD2 (6 bases). Germline V lookup: CDR1 SNHLY, CDR2 FYNNEI. This CDR3 comprises 11 residues. V was trimmed by 6 bases and J by 13 bases, leaving 13 bases between them.

In its sample, this clone was seen many times. The sample has other DNA sequences that encode this CDR3 too. The V and J genes are TRBV9 and TRBJ2-1, with a tentative D call TRBD2 (5 bases). The ends were cut back, 2 bases at V and 0 bases at J, with 9 bases in the middle. The length of the CDR3 is 15 residues. From germline, CDR1 is SGDLS and CDR2 YYNGEE. CDR3 residues: CASSVAGGSYNEQFF. The CDR3 region has the DNA TGTGCCAGCAGCGTGGCGGGCGGCTCCTACAATGAGCAGTTCTTC.

This clone was seen once. The chain uses TRBV7-9 and TRBJ1-2; weak D call: TRBD1 (5 bases). Trimming took off 0 bases at V and 4 bases at J, with 12 bases between the two ends. Germline V gene data show CDR1 as SEHNR and CDR2 as FQNEAQ (reference sequence). This CDR3 contains 15 residues. CDR3 in amino acids: CASSLANQGSYGYTF. Written as DNA, the CDR3 is TGTGCCAGCAGCTTAGCGAACCAGGGCAGCTATGGCTACACCTTC.

V is TRBV7-9 and J is TRBJ2-2; D possibly corresponds to TRBD1 (5 bases). The ends were cut back, 6 bases at V and 1 base at J, with 6 bases in the middle. There are 13 residues in the CDR3. Germline V gene sequence: CDR1 SEHNR, CDR2 FQNEAQ (reference sequence). The chain's CDR3 is CASRGQNTGELFF. In DNA, the CDR3 is TGTGCCAGCAGAGGACAGAACACCGGGGAGCTGTTTTTT.

The chain combines TRBV9 with TRBJ2-1; TRBD2 aligns across 8 bases. The CDR3 spans 17 residues. The ends lost 0 bases at V and 6 bases at J; junction bases unmatched: 11. Germline CDR1 is SGDLS and CDR2 is YYNGEE. As DNA, the CDR3 is TGTGCCAGCAGCGTAGGGGCTGCGGGGGGCGCGGGCAATGAGCAGTTCTTC. Translating gives CASSVGAAGGAGNEQFF.

A single count supports this clone. The CDR3 reads CASSLGWGGPEAFF. Written as DNA, the CDR3 is TGTGCCAGCAGCCTTGGGTGGGGGGGCCCTGAAGCTTTCTTT. This chain connects TRBV9 to TRBJ1-1, with D perhaps TRBD1 (6 bases). CDR3 length: 14 residues. From germline, CDR1 is SGDLS and CDR2 YYNGEE. The V gene lost 4 bases and the J gene lost 6 bases, with 16 bases spanning the gap.

The rearrangement links TRBV27 to TRBJ2-1; perhaps TRBD2 as D (6 bases). CDR1 is MNHEY and CDR2 is SMNVEV in the germline V gene (reference sequence). The CDR3 loop spans 14 amino acids. The germline V and J ends were trimmed by 3 bases and 3 bases, with 9 bases remaining between them. CDR3 nucleotides: TGTGCCAGCAGTTTTGCGGGAAACTACAATGAGCAGTTCTTC. Amino acids: CASSFAGNYNEQFF.

The V call is TRBV2, the J call TRBJ1-6; TRBD1 aligns across 7 bases. The CDR3 has 15 amino acids. V lost 4 bases, J lost 7 bases, and 7 bases stayed unmatched. Germline-derived CDR1 and CDR2 are SNHLY and FYNNEI. CDR3 nucleotide sequence: TGTGCCAGCAGTGGGGCCGGGACAGCAAATTCACCCCTCCACTTT. Translating it yields CASSGAGTANSPLHF.

This clone was detected only once. The rearrangement uses TRBV28 and TRBJ1-6, with D tentatively TRBD1 (5 bases). With 5 bases removed from V and 7 bases from J, the gap between germline ends came to 15 bases. Germline loops: CDR1 MDHEN, CDR2 SYDVKM. This CDR3 is built from 15 residues. The CDR3 DNA reads as TGTGCCAGCAGTCCCTCGGGACTCCTAAATTCACCCCTCCACTTT. This sequence encodes CASSPSGLLNSPLHF.

The V call is TRBV5-1, the J call TRBJ1-3; D is unresolved. The CDR3 totals 13 residues. Germline lookup yields CDR1 SGHRS and CDR2 YFSETQ. Trimming took off 0 bases at V and 4 bases at J, with 5 bases between the two ends. The CDR3 DNA reads as TGCGCCAGCAGCTTGGCTAGCGGAAACACCATATATTTT. This gives the protein CASSLASGNTIYF.